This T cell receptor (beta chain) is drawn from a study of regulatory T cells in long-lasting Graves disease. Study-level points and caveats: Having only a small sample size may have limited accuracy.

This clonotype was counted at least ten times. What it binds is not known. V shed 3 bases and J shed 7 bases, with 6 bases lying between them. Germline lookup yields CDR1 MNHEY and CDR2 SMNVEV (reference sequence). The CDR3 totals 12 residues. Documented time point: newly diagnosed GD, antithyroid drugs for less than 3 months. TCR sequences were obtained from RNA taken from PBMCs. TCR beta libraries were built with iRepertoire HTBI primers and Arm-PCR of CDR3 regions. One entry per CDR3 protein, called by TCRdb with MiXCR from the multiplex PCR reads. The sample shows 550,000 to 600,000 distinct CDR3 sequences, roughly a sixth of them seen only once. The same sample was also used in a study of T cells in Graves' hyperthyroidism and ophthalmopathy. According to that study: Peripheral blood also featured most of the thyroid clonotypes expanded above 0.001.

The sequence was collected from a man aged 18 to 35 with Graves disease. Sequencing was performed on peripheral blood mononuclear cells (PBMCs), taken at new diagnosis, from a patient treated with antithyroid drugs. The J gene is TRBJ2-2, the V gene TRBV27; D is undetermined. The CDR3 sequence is CASSLLGGELFF. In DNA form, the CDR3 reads TGTGCCAGCAGTTTGTTGGGCGGGGAGCTGTTTTTT.